The rows below give T cell receptor beta chains drawn from one sample of a study of OX40 agonist ivuxolimab in advanced cancers. Profiling relied on immunoSEQ multiplex PCR, and the TCRdb table lists in-frame clones only, not all of them. The sample records roughly 67,000 clones, more than 70% being singletons. Sequences were derived from CD4+ or CD8+ T cells sorted from blood, sampled in a trial of the OX40 agonist ivuxolimab. The receptors here all came from an adult with an advanced solid tumor such as melanoma, head and neck, liver or kidney cancer. Each CDR3 is given with its conserved first and last residue. The D gene is left open where the match is weak. Only some rows state a clone size, as once, few, many or a class for expanded clones.

d_gene	v_gene	abundance	j_gene	CDR3nt	CDR3aa
-	TRBV6-1	-	TRBJ1-4	TGTGCCAGCACCCCGGGCAGGGCGGCTAATGAAAAACTGTTTTTT	CASTPGRAANEKLFF
-	TRBV27	-	TRBJ2-7	TGTGCCAGCAGTTCCCACAACTCCTACGAGCAGTACTTC	CASSSHNSYEQYF
-	TRBV29-1	-	TRBJ2-1	TGCAGCCAAAGGTCCTACAATGAGCAGTTCTTC	CSQRSYNEQFF
TRBD2	TRBV9	-	TRBJ2-3	TGTGCCAGCAGCGTAGGGGGTAGCGGGAACACAGATACGCAGTATTTT	CASSVGGSGNTDTQYF
TRBD2	TRBV10-2	-	TRBJ2-3	TGCGCCAGCAGTACGCCAGCGGGAGGTATAGATACGCAGTATTTT	CASSTPAGGIDTQYF
-	TRBV5-1	-	TRBJ1-4	TGCGCCAGCAGCTTGTATCAGGGTTATGAAAAACTGTTTTTT	CASSLYQGYEKLFF
-	TRBV19	few	TRBJ2-2	TGTGCCAGTAGTCCCCGAAGAATGGCGGGGAACACCGGGGAGCTGTTTTTT	CASSPRRMAGNTGELFF
-	TRBV10-3	-	TRBJ2-4	TGTGCCATCAGCCCTGAAGCGCTACTAGCCAAAAACATTCAGTACTTC	CAISPEALLAKNIQYF
-	TRBV6-5	-	TRBJ1-3	TGTGCCAGCGCAAACAGAGCCTCTGGAAACACCATATATTTT	CASANRASGNTIYF
TRBD2	TRBV2	-	TRBJ2-3	TGTGCCAGCAGGGCCGACCTAGCGGGAGACACAGATACGCAGTATTTT	CASRADLAGDTDTQYF
-	TRBV11-3	-	TRBJ1-1	TGTGCCAGCAGCCACGGGAACACTGAAGCTTTCTTT	CASSHGNTEAFF
TRBD2	TRBV28	once	TRBJ2-7	TGTGCCAGCAGTTTCCCAGGACTAGCGGGAGCGGAGCAGTACTTC	CASSFPGLAGAEQYF
TRBD2	TRBV19	-	TRBJ2-7	TGTGCCAGTAGAAGGGGGGGACTAGCGGGAGCATACGAGCAGTACTTC	CASRRGGLAGAYEQYF
-	TRBV18	-	TRBJ2-5	TGTGCCAGCTCACCTAATCAAGAGACCCAGTACTTC	CASSPNQETQYF
-	TRBV6-5	-	TRBJ1-6	TGTGCCAGCAGCATGACAGCCCCCCGGGGTTCACCCCTCCACTTT	CASSMTAPRGSPLHF
-	TRBV4-3	-	TRBJ1-1	TGCGCCAGCAGCCGAGGACCTAGGACTGAAGCTTTCTTT	CASSRGPRTEAFF
TRBD1	TRBV28	-	TRBJ1-3	TGTGCCAGCAGTTCGACAGGGGGTCCGCCTGGAAACACCATATATTTT	CASSSTGGPPGNTIYF
-	TRBV15	-	TRBJ1-6	TGTGCCACCCAAGTAGGACAGAATAATTCACCCCTCCACTTT	CATQVGQNNSPLHF
TRBD1	TRBV4-3	-	TRBJ1-1	TGCGCCAGCAGCCAAGAGGCAGGAGGGGGCGGGGGTAGTGAAGCTTTCTTT	CASSQEAGGGGGSEAFF
-	TRBV9	-	TRBJ2-3	TGTGCCAGCAGCGTAGGGGCGGAGGCAGGTCGCACGCAGTATTTT	CASSVGAEAGRTQYF
TRBD1	TRBV11-2	few	TRBJ2-2	TGTGCCAGCAGCTTGGGACAGGCGAACACCGGGGAGCTGTTTTTT	CASSLGQANTGELFF
TRBD1	TRBV28	few	TRBJ2-5	TGTGCCAGCAGAGTGAGGACAGGCGGCCACCAAGAGACCCAGTACTTC	CASRVRTGGHQETQYF
-	TRBV7-9	-	TRBJ2-5	TGTGCCAGCAGCGTGGGGTTCCAAGAGACCCAGTACTTC	CASSVGFQETQYF
-	TRBV7-2	-	TRBJ2-3	TGTGCCAGCAGACAGACACCTACTAGCACAGATACGCAGTATTTT	CASRQTPTSTDTQYF